The T cell receptor beta chain under discussion was sequenced for a study of patients and donors after allogeneic stem cell transplantation. About this clonotype: Compared with germline, one end of the junction differs, possibly owing to a read error.

Each CDR3 protein gets one entry after TCRdb re-called the RT-PCR reads with MiXCR. This table holds 150,000 to 200,000 distinct CDR3 sequences, roughly 31% found once. CDR1 is DFQATT and CDR2 is SNEGSKA in the germline V gene (reference sequence). The CDR3 is 12 residues long. This chain uses TRBV20-1 with TRBJ2-3, with a tentative D call TRBD2 (5 bases). This TCR was recovered from a human donor who was either an allogeneic HSCT recipient or a stem cell or donor lymphocyte infusion donor (not recorded which). It is not recorded whose cells these are; they may come from a transplant donor. Sequencing was carried out using blood, either unsorted or a sorted T cell fraction (not recorded which). In DNA form, the CDR3 reads TGCAGTGCTTGGATTGTGAGGGCCCAGCTTAATTTT. Its translation: CSAWIVRAQLNF.